These T cell receptor beta chains were read from a single sample in a study of read filtering for tumor transcriptome and immune sequencing. TCRdb independently ran MiXCR on the reads; one entry per CDR3 protein. The profile shows approximately 90,000 distinct CDR3 sequences, about 22% of them singletons. The sequenced sample consisted of a population of CD138-negative cells sorted from bone marrow. These receptors originate from a donor over 35 with multiple myeloma. Each CDR3 is given with its conserved first and last residue.

j_call: TRBJ2-7
cdr3_length: 15
v_call: TRBV2
cdr3_aa: CASSDVGGATYEQYF

j_call: TRBJ2-3
cdr3_length: 16
v_call: TRBV15
cdr3_aa: CATSRESGGALDTQYF

j_call: TRBJ1-1
cdr3_length: 14
v_call: TRBV6-5
cdr3_aa: CASSYAMGNTEAFF

j_call: TRBJ2-7
cdr3_length: 14
v_call: TRBV7-2
cdr3_aa: CASSFGLMSYEQYF

j_call: TRBJ2-1
cdr3_length: 15
v_call: TRBV28
cdr3_aa: CASSLFSGGANEQFF

j_call: TRBJ1-5
cdr3_length: 14
v_call: TRBV5-1
cdr3_aa: CASSPGESNQPQHF

j_call: TRBJ2-3
cdr3_length: 16
v_call: TRBV28
cdr3_aa: CASPPGVAEKADTQYF

j_call: TRBJ2-2
cdr3_length: 14
v_call: TRBV5-1
cdr3_aa: CASSATGHTGELFF

j_call: TRBJ1-5
cdr3_length: 13
v_call: TRBV19
cdr3_aa: CASSIYINQPQHF

j_call: TRBJ1-1
cdr3_length: 12
v_call: TRBV11-2
cdr3_aa: CASSLGPVPAFF

j_call: TRBJ2-7
cdr3_length: 15
v_call: TRBV7-2
cdr3_aa: CASSLAETGMYEQYF

j_call: TRBJ1-1
cdr3_length: 14
v_call: TRBV14
cdr3_aa: CASSQVFGGTEAFF

j_call: TRBJ2-3
cdr3_length: 14
v_call: TRBV5-1
cdr3_aa: CASSFRTSTDTQYF

j_call: TRBJ2-2
cdr3_length: 16
v_call: TRBV27
cdr3_aa: CASSLSNRGMSGELFF

j_call: TRBJ2-2
cdr3_length: 15
v_call: TRBV9
cdr3_aa: CASSVVQGEAGELFF

j_call: TRBJ2-3
cdr3_length: 14
v_call: TRBV6-6
cdr3_aa: CASSYGRASDTQYF

j_call: TRBJ2-5
cdr3_length: 16
v_call: TRBV5-1
cdr3_aa: CASSSLLAGGGETQYF

j_call: TRBJ1-5
cdr3_length: 13
v_call: TRBV7-6
cdr3_aa: CASSLARGQPQHF

j_call: TRBJ1-2
cdr3_length: 13
v_call: TRBV12-3/TRBV12-4
cdr3_aa: CASSLPGGYGYTF

j_call: TRBJ2-7
cdr3_length: 14
v_call: TRBV28
cdr3_aa: CASSLSRAFYEQYF

j_call: TRBJ1-5
cdr3_length: 15
v_call: TRBV28
cdr3_aa: CASSPGTGHQQPQHF

j_call: TRBJ1-1
cdr3_length: 13
v_call: TRBV20-1
cdr3_aa: CSASRQGATEAFF

j_call: TRBJ2-1
cdr3_length: 14
v_call: TRBV29-1
cdr3_aa: CGVYGLAYYNEQFF

j_call: TRBJ2-7
cdr3_length: 15
v_call: TRBV5-1
cdr3_aa: CASSLGQGITYEQCF

j_call: TRBJ1-4
cdr3_length: 15
v_call: TRBV12-3/TRBV12-4
cdr3_aa: CASSPRWATNEKLFF

j_call: TRBJ2-2
cdr3_length: 13
v_call: TRBV5-1
cdr3_aa: CASRSDNTGELFF

j_call: TRBJ2-1
cdr3_length: 12
v_call: TRBV5-1
cdr3_aa: CASSLSNNEQFF

j_call: TRBJ1-5
cdr3_length: 16
v_call: TRBV6-6
cdr3_aa: CASSYSRTKGGQPQHF

j_call: TRBJ2-7
cdr3_length: 15
v_call: TRBV5-1
cdr3_aa: CASSSRTGGTYEQYF

j_call: TRBJ2-6
cdr3_length: 13
v_call: TRBV19
cdr3_aa: CASSITGANVLTF

j_call: TRBJ1-3
cdr3_length: 11
v_call: TRBV29-1
cdr3_aa: CSVAFGNTIYF

j_call: TRBJ2-1
cdr3_length: 14
v_call: TRBV3-1
cdr3_aa: CASSQTEGYNEQFF

j_call: TRBJ2-1
cdr3_length: 16
v_call: TRBV6-2/TRBV6-3
cdr3_aa: CASSPPTSGRGNEQFF

j_call: TRBJ2-4
cdr3_length: 14
v_call: TRBV6-2/TRBV6-3
cdr3_aa: CASSYGVAKNIQYF

j_call: TRBJ2-7
cdr3_length: 16
v_call: TRBV11-2
cdr3_aa: CASSSILERGSYEQYF

j_call: TRBJ1-3
cdr3_length: 15
v_call: TRBV7-9
cdr3_aa: CASSFAGSSGNTIYF

j_call: TRBJ2-3
cdr3_length: 15
v_call: TRBV7-9
cdr3_aa: CASRSSGGARDTQYF

j_call: TRBJ2-1
cdr3_length: 13
v_call: TRBV29-1
cdr3_aa: CSVGLTLYNEQFF

j_call: TRBJ2-7
cdr3_length: 11
v_call: TRBV20-1
cdr3_aa: CSAGTSHEQYF

j_call: TRBJ2-1
cdr3_length: 15
v_call: TRBV6-1
cdr3_aa: CASTLGGGSYNEQFF

j_call: TRBJ1-5
cdr3_length: 13
v_call: TRBV28
cdr3_aa: CATRAQGGQPQHF

j_call: TRBJ1-2
cdr3_length: 13
v_call: TRBV5-1
cdr3_aa: CASSFGVDYGYTF

j_call: TRBJ2-3
cdr3_length: 15
v_call: TRBV20-1
cdr3_aa: CSASAQGGTTDTQYF

j_call: TRBJ2-5
cdr3_length: 15
v_call: TRBV27
cdr3_aa: CASSLRGAGVETQYF

j_call: TRBJ2-3
cdr3_length: 12
v_call: TRBV6-2/TRBV6-3
cdr3_aa: CASRASTDTQYF

j_call: TRBJ2-1
cdr3_length: 15
v_call: TRBV15
cdr3_aa: CATSRGDSRNNEQFF

j_call: TRBJ2-3
cdr3_length: 14
v_call: TRBV7-9
cdr3_aa: CASSLRGSTDTQYF

j_call: TRBJ1-5
cdr3_length: 15
v_call: TRBV28
cdr3_aa: CASSFPGGLDQPQHF

j_call: TRBJ2-7
cdr3_length: 11
v_call: TRBV14
cdr3_aa: CASSQYYEQYF

j_call: TRBJ1-6
cdr3_length: 13
v_call: TRBV3-1
cdr3_aa: CASSQVLQPPLHF

j_call: TRBJ2-5
cdr3_length: 14
v_call: TRBV5-5
cdr3_aa: CASSSPGAQETQYF

j_call: TRBJ1-5
cdr3_length: 13
v_call: TRBV12-3/TRBV12-4
cdr3_aa: CASGGAVNQPQHF

j_call: TRBJ1-6
cdr3_length: 14
v_call: TRBV12-3/TRBV12-4
cdr3_aa: CASRSTGGRSPLHF

j_call: TRBJ2-1
cdr3_length: 15
v_call: TRBV28
cdr3_aa: CASSLLGQVRNEQFF

j_call: TRBJ2-5
cdr3_length: 14
v_call: TRBV20-1
cdr3_aa: CSAGAGGWLETQYF

j_call: TRBJ2-7
cdr3_length: 15
v_call: TRBV28
cdr3_aa: CASSLWGLSSYEQYF

j_call: TRBJ2-5
cdr3_length: 14
v_call: TRBV18
cdr3_aa: CASSPGRAPETQYF